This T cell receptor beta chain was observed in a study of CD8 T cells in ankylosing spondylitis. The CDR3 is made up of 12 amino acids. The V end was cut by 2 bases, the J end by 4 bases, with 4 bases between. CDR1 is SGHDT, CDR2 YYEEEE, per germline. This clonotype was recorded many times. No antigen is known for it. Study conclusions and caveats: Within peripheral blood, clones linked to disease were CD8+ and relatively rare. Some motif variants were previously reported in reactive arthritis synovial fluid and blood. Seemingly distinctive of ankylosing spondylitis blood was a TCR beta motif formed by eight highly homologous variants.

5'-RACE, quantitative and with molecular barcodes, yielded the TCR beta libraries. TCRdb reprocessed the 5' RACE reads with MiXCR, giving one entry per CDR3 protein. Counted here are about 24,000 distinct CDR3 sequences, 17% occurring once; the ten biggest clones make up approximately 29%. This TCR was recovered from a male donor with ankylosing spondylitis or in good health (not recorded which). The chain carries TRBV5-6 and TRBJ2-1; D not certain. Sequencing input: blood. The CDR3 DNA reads TGTGCCAGCAGCTTCAAATACAATGAGCAGTTCTTC. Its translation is CASSFKYNEQFF.